The next 25 T cell receptor beta chains were all read from a single sample in a study of control samples from healthy donors and cancer patients (dated by TCRdb to 2018 to 2020). The library was produced with the immunoSEQ multiplex PCR assay. The source is immuneACCESS, and TCRdb retained only in-frame sequences with V and J called. Part of the clones is not carried over; for the studies checked, unresolved V genes explain less than half of this, and the remainder is unexplained. The sample table holds some 150,000 clones, of which about 93% were seen once. Of the sample, around 2.2% falls within the top ten clones. Sequenced material: blood. The receptor set was obtained from a man aged 50-59 years in good health.

The chain recombines TRBV5-1 with TRBJ1-4, with TRBD1 identical over 11 bases. The V gene's germline CDR1 is SGHRS and CDR2 YFSETQ. Losses at the gene ends were 4 bases for V and 7 bases for J; bases not matched to a gene: 6. CDR3 length equals 15 residues. CDR3 bases: TGCGCCAGCAGCCCAACCGGGACAGGGGGTGAAAAACTGTTTTTT. It translates to CASSPTGTGGEKLFF.

CDR3 in DNA: TGTGCCTCGACAACTCCCCCTGGGACCTACGAGCAGTACTTC. Translation: CASTTPPGTYEQYF. The chain recombines TRBV10-3 with TRBJ2-7; no clear D gene. The CDR3 has 14 residues. Looked up from germline, CDR1 is ENHRY and CDR2 is SYGVKD. Trimming left V 11 bases short and J 2 bases short, with 19 bases between.

The V gene is TRBV30, the J gene TRBJ1-2; unclear D gene. CDR1 is GTSNPN, CDR2 SVGIG, per germline (reference sequence). The V end was cut by 2 bases, the J end by 1 base, with 8 bases between. This CDR3 has 13 amino acids. The CDR3, as DNA: TGTGCCTGGAGTCTTTCAGTTAACTATGGCTACACCTTC. It translates to CAWSLSVNYGYTF.

The J gene is TRBJ1-1, the V gene TRBV18; D is ambiguous. Per the germline V gene, CDR1 is KGHSH and CDR2 is LQKENI. This CDR3 contains 14 residues. Deletions cut 6 bases from V and 0 bases from J, with 11 bases between. CDR3 amino acids: CASSPDSMNTEAFF. The CDR3 DNA reads as TGTGCCAGCTCGCCGGATAGCATGAACACTGAAGCTTTCTTT.

This sequence joins TRBV5-1 and TRBJ2-5; TRBD1 agrees at 7 bases. The junction had 8 bases not matched to a gene; V was cut back by 4 bases and J by 2 bases. Germline-derived CDR1 and CDR2 are SGHRS and YFSETQ. CDR3 length: 15 amino acids. CDR3 sequence: CASSPGGALQETQYF. CDR3 bases: TGCGCCAGCAGCCCAGGGGGAGCCCTTCAAGAGACCCAGTACTTC.

This clone was seen just once. The V call is TRBV28, the J call TRBJ2-3; no definite D call. V lost 4 bases, J lost 11 bases, and 16 bases lay in between. The CDR3 is 13 amino acids. In germline, CDR1 is MDHEN, CDR2 SYDVKM. For the CDR3, the DNA is TGTGCCAGCAGTTCACTTAGGGTTTGGGAGCAGTATTTT. Translating it yields CASSSLRVWEQYF.

CDR3 nucleotide sequence: TGTGCCAGTTCCGCCGGGACAGGGGCTGTTGAAAAACTGTTTTTT. Translation gives CASSAGTGAVEKLFF. The gene calls are TRBV19 and TRBJ1-4; 10 bases fit TRBD1. Per germline, CDR1 LNHDA and CDR2 SQIVND (reference sequence). The CDR3 extends over 15 amino acids. The junction had 10 bases not matched to a gene; V was cut back by 8 bases and J by 7 bases. Based on the CDR3 plus reference TRBV19 and TRBJ1-4, the full variable domain is DGGITQSPKYLFRKEGQNVTLSCEQNLNHDAMYWYRQDPGQGLRLIYYSQIVNDFQKGDIAEGYSVSREKKESFPLTVTSAQKNPTAFYLCASSAGTGAVEKLFFGSGTQLSVL.

The chain joins TRBV5-8 to TRBJ2-1; 8 bases fit TRBD2. Germline lookup yields CDR1 SGHTS and CDR2 YDEGEE. V lost 4 bases, J lost 9 bases, and 12 bases stayed unmatched. There are 15 residues in the CDR3. CDR3 nucleotides: TGTGCCAGCAGCCACGGGACTAGGCTTGTCGGTGAGCAGTTCTTC. Its protein product is CASSHGTRLVGEQFF. Complete variable domain (other parts from reference TRBV5-8 and TRBJ2-1): EAGVTQSPTHLIKTRGQQATLRCSPISGHTSVYWYQQALGLGLQFLLWYDEGEERNRGNFPPRFSGRQFPNYSSELNVNALELEDSALYLCASSHGTRLVGEQFFGPGTRLTVL.

The genes are TRBV5-1 and TRBJ2-5, with TRBD1 as a possible D gene (5 bases). V was trimmed by 2 bases and J by 6 bases, leaving 8 bases between them. This CDR3 has 12 residues. Looked up from germline, CDR1 is SGHRS and CDR2 is YFSETQ. The CDR3 loop is CASSFDSQTQYF. The CDR3 nucleotides are TGCGCCAGCAGCTTCGACAGCCAGACCCAGTACTTC. Full variable domain (outside the CDR3, taken from reference TRBV5-1 and TRBJ2-5): KAGVTQTPRYLIKTRGQQVTLSCSPISGHRSVSWYQQTPGQGLQFLFEYFSETQRNKGNFPGRFSGRQFSNSRSEMNVSTLELGDSALYLCASSFDSQTQYFGPGTRLLVL.

CDR3 in amino acids: CASSQGRGRRNQPQHF. CDR3 in DNA: TGCGCCAGCAGCCAAGGGCGGGGAAGGCGGAATCAGCCCCAGCATTTT. This chain joins TRBV4-1 and TRBJ1-5; D is undetermined. The germline gives CDR1 MGHRA, CDR2 YSYEKL. V was pared by 1 base and J by 4 bases, with 14 bases between. This CDR3 is 16 amino acids long.

This chain connects TRBV28 to TRBJ2-7; no clear D. The V gene's germline CDR1 is MDHEN and CDR2 SYDVKM. The CDR3 is made up of 14 amino acids. Trimming left V 7 bases short and J 2 bases short, with 15 bases between. CDR3 region: CASTRGGPPYEQYF. In DNA form, the CDR3 reads TGTGCCAGCACCCGAGGTGGCCCCCCCTACGAGCAGTACTTC.

The chain joins TRBV19 to TRBJ2-2, with D tentatively TRBD1 (6 bases). Germline CDR1 LNHDA, CDR2 SQIVND (reference sequence). V lost 6 bases and J 3 bases, leaving 14 bases between the germline ends. The CDR3 has 15 amino acids. CDR3 sequence (DNA): TGTGCCAGTAGGGGACATGCGCAGGACACCGGGGAGCTGTTTTTT. This sequence encodes CASRGHAQDTGELFF.

V gene TRBV5-1 combines with J gene TRBJ1-3, with D uncertain. Looked up from germline, CDR1 is SGHRS and CDR2 is YFSETQ. V was shortened by 5 bases and J by 0 bases, with 3 bases between the two germline ends. This CDR3 comprises 12 residues. This CDR3 reads CASRDSGNTIYF. As DNA, the CDR3 is TGCGCCAGCAGGGACTCTGGAAACACCATATATTTT. Variable domain in full (rest from reference TRBV5-1 and TRBJ1-3): KAGVTQTPRYLIKTRGQQVTLSCSPISGHRSVSWYQQTPGQGLQFLFEYFSETQRNKGNFPGRFSGRQFSNSRSEMNVSTLELGDSALYLCASRDSGNTIYFGEGSWLTVV.

The table lists this clone with a few counts. This chain links TRBV6-6 with TRBJ1-5; 7 bases line up with TRBD1. CDR1 is MNHNY, CDR2 SVGAGI, per germline (reference sequence). V was pared by 6 bases and J by 4 bases, with 12 bases of the junction left unmatched. The CDR3 covers 16 residues. The CDR3 nucleotides read TGTGCCAGCAGGCCCGGCCGGGACAGTTCAAATCAGCCCCAGCATTTT. This translates into CASRPGRDSSNQPQHF.

The V call is TRBV18, the J call TRBJ1-2; D ambiguous. V gave up 3 bases and J gave up 1 base, with 9 bases separating them. This CDR3 spans 14 amino acids. Per germline, CDR1 KGHSH and CDR2 LQKENI. CDR3 amino acids: CASSPSVSNYGYTF. CDR3 DNA sequence: TGTGCCAGCTCACCGTCGGTCAGTAACTATGGCTACACCTTC.

The rearrangement joins TRBV4-1 to TRBJ2-7; no firm D call. Germline V gene data show CDR1 as MGHRA and CDR2 as YSYEKL. The V end was cut by 0 bases, the J end by 4 bases, with 10 bases between. This CDR3 has 14 amino acids. CDR3 coding DNA: TGCGCCAGCAGCCAAGACTCCGTCGAGTACGAGCAGTACTTC. Protein product: CASSQDSVEYEQYF.

The chain employs TRBV7-6 and TRBJ2-7; 12 positions match TRBD1. V gave up 2 bases and J gave up 2 bases; unmatched junction bases: 7. Germline V lookup: CDR1 SGHVS, CDR2 FNYEAQ. The CDR3 spans 17 residues. CDR3 DNA: TGTGCCAGCAGCTTAAGCCCGGGACAGGGGGCCACCTACGAGCAGTACTTC. This gives the protein CASSLSPGQGATYEQYF.

The chain joins TRBV6-5 to TRBJ2-1, with a weak D call TRBD1 (6 bases). The CDR3 consists of 16 residues. V dropped 0 bases and J dropped 10 bases, with 19 bases sitting between them. Germline CDR1 and CDR2: MNHEY and SVGAGI. The chain's CDR3 is CASSYSGLPRGTEQFF. The CDR3, as DNA: TGTGCCAGCAGTTACTCGGGTCTCCCCAGGGGCACCGAGCAGTTCTTC.

This sequence joins TRBV5-5 and TRBJ2-7; 7 nucleotides agree with TRBD1. Germline loops: CDR1 SGHKS, CDR2 YYEKEE (reference sequence). This CDR3 has 12 residues. V gave up 4 bases and J gave up 4 bases; unmatched junction bases: 2. The CDR3 sequence is CASSLDRYEQYF. The DNA of the CDR3 is TGTGCCAGCAGCCTGGACAGGTACGAGCAGTACTTC.

The chain is built from TRBV28 and TRBJ2-2; D is uncertain. CDR1 and CDR2 (germline): MDHEN, SYDVKM. V lost 3 bases and J 0 bases, leaving 8 bases between the germline ends. CDR3 length equals 15 residues. The CDR3 loop is CASSFTAANTGELFF. For the CDR3, the DNA is TGTGCCAGCAGTTTTACAGCCGCGAACACCGGGGAGCTGTTTTTT.

This clone has just a few counts. This sequence joins TRBV6-6 and TRBJ2-7; D call uncertain. The CDR3 sequence is 10 residues long. CDR1 is MNHNY and CDR2 is SVGAGI in the germline V gene (reference sequence). V was clipped by 6 bases and J by 4 bases, with 4 bases between them. The CDR3 is CASREYEQYF. As DNA, the CDR3 is TGTGCCAGCAGGGAGTACGAGCAGTACTTC.

The rearrangement links TRBV4-1 to TRBJ1-1; 8 bases fit TRBD1. This CDR3 has 14 amino acids. The trim removed 4 bases at V and 4 bases at J, leaving 5 bases unmatched. In germline, CDR1 is MGHRA, CDR2 YSYEKL. The CDR3 nucleotides are TGCGCCAGCAGCCTATTCACAGGGGGCACTGAAGCTTTCTTT. Translation: CASSLFTGGTEAFF.

The chain is built from TRBV30 and TRBJ1-6; 9 bases agree with TRBD1. V lost 3 bases to trimming and J lost 8 bases; unmatched junction nucleotides: 2. The CDR3 has 13 amino acids. The germline V gene encodes CDR1 GTSNPN and CDR2 SVGIG (reference sequence). The chain's CDR3 is CAWRGQGDSPLHF. Written as DNA, the CDR3 is TGTGCCTGGAGGGGACAGGGTGATTCACCCCTCCACTTT.

Points on this clone: No DNA is shown, since the ends of the CDR3 on it are uncertain; the CDR3 is the one TCRdb lists. The J gene is TRBJ2-1, the V gene TRBV30. Germline CDR1 is GTSNPN and CDR2 is SVGIG (reference sequence). The CDR3 has 12 amino acids, counting both end residues. The CDR3 protein is CAWSPWAPGAFF.

The CDR3 sequence is CASGPRGFAEAFF. The DNA for the CDR3 is TGTGCCAGCGGTCCCAGGGGGTTTGCTGAAGCTTTCTTT. The rearrangement joins TRBV6-5 to TRBJ1-1, with TRBD1 matching 7 bases. With 8 bases clipped from V and 6 bases from J, the junction kept 9 bases outside the gene matches. CDR1 is MNHEY, CDR2 SVGAGI, per germline. This CDR3 is built from 13 residues.